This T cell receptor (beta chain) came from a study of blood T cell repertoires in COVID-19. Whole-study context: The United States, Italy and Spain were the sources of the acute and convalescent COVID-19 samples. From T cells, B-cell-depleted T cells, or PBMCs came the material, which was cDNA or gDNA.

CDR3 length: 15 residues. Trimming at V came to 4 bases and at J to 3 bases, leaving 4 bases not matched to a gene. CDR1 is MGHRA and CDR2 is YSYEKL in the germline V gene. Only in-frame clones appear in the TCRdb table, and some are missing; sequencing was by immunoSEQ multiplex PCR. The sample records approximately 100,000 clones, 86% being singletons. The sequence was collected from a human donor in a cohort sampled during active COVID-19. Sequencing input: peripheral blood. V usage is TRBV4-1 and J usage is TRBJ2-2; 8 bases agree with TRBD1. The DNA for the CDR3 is TGCGCCAGCAGCCGTGAGGACAGGGACACCGGGGAGCTGTTTTTT. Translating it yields CASSREDRDTGELFF.